This T cell receptor beta chain is from a study of CD8 T cells in Susac syndrome. Overall study: Patients with Susac syndrome who were sequenced included more than 5 with active disease and fewer than 10 in remission.

J lost 5 bases, V lost 5 bases, and 4 bases had no gene match. Germline CDR1 reads SQVTM; CDR2 reads ANQGSEA. This CDR3 contains 13 residues. Random hexamers primed reverse transcription of about 0.45 to 1 ug RNA. TCRdb ran MiXCR on the immunoSEQ multiplex PCR reads and lists one entry per CDR3 protein. In the table there are over 150,000 distinct CDR3 sequences, around 95% of which are singletons. The clonotype originates from a human donor with Susac syndrome. This chain uses TRBV29-1 with TRBJ1-5; 9 bases map to TRBD1. The sequencing sample was made of CD4+ T cells from PBMCs. The CDR3 region has the DNA TGCAGCGTTTCACAGGGGGCCGATCAGCCCCAGCATTTT. Translated, it gives CSVSQGADQPQHF.